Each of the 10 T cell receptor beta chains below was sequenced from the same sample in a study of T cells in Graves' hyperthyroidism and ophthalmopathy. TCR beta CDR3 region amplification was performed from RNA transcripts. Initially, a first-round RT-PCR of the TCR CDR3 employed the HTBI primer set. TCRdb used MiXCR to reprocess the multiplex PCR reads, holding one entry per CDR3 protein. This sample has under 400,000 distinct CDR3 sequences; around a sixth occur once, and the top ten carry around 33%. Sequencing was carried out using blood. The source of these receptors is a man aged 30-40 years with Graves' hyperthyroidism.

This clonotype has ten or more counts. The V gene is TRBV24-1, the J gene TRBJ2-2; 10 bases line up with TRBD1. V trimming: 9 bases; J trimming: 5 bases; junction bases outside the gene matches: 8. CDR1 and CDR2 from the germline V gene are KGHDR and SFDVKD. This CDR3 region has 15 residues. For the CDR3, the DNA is TGTGCCACCGGGGAACCGGGACAGGGGACCGGGGAGCTGTTTTTT. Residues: CATGEPGQGTGELFF.

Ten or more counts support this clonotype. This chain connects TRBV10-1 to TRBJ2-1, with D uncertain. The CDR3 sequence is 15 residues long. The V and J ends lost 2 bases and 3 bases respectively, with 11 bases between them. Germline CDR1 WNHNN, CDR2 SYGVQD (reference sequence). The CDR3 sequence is CASSEGGLGYNEQFF. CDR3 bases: TGCGCCAGCAGTGAGGGTGGGTTGGGCTACAATGAGCAGTTCTTC.

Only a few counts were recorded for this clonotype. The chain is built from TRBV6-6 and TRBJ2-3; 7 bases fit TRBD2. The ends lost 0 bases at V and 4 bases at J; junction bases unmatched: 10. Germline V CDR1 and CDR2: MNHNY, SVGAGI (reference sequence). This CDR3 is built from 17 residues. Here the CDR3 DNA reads TGTGCCAGCAGTTACTCCGGGACTACTTACGTTCCAGATACGCAGTATTTT. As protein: CASSYSGTTYVPDTQYF.

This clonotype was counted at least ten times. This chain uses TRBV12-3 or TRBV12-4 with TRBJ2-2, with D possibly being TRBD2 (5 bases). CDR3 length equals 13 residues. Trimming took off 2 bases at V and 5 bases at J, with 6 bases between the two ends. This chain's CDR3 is CASSLRGTGELFF. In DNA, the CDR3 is TGTGCCAGCAGTTTAAGAGGGACCGGGGAGCTGTTTTTT.

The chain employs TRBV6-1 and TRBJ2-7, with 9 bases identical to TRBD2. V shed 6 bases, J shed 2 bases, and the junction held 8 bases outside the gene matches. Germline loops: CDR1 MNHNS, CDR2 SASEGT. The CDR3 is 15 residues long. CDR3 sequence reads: CASRPRPSGAYEQYF. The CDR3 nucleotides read TGTGCCAGCAGACCGAGGCCTAGCGGGGCCTACGAGCAGTACTTC.

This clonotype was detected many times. Here the CDR3 reads CASSLRHLPSGYTF. In nucleotides, the CDR3 is TGTGCCAGCAGTTTACGACACTTACCCAGCGGCTACACCTTC. The chain has TRBV12-3 or TRBV12-4 and TRBJ1-2; D remains unclear. Trimming left V 2 bases short and J 8 bases short, with 15 bases between. CDR3 size: 14 residues.

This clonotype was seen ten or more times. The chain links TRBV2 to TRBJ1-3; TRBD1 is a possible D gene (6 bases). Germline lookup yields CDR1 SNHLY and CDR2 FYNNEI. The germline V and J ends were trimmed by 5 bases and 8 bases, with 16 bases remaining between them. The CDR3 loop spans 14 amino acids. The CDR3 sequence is CASSRTESLDTIYF. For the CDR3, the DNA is TGTGCCAGCAGTAGGACAGAGTCTTTGGACACCATATATTTT.

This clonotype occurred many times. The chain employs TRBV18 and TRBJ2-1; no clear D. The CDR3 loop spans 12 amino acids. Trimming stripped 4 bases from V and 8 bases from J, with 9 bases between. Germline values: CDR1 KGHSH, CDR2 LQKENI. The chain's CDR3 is CASSQSRDEQFF. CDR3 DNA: TGTGCCAGCTCACAAAGCCGGGATGAGCAGTTCTTC.

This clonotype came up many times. The CDR3 DNA reads TGTGCCAGCAGGAGGGATCCAGATACGCAGTATTTT. As protein: CASRRDPDTQYF. V usage is TRBV2 and J usage is TRBJ2-3, with D possibly TRBD2 on 5 matching bases. Germline V gene data show CDR1 as SNHLY and CDR2 as FYNNEI. This CDR3 region has 12 residues. The V and J ends lost 6 bases and 4 bases respectively, with 8 bases between them.

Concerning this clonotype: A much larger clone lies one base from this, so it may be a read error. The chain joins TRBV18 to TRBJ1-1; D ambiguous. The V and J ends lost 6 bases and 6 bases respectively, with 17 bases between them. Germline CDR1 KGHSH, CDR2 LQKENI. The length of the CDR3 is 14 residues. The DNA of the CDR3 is TGTGCCAGCTCGCTATTCCCCGTCTTTCCTGAAGCTTTCTTT. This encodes CASSLFPVFPEAFF.